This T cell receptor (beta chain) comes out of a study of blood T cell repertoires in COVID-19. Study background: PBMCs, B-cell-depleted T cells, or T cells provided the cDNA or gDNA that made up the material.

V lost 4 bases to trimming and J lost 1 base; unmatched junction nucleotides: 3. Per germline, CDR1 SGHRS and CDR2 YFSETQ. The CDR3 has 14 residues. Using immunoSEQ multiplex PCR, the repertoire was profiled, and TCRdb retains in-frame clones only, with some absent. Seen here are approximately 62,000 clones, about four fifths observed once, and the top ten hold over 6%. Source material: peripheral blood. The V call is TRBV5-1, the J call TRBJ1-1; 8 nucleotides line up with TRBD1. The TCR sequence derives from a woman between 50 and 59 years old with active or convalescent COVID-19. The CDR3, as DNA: TGCGCCAGCAGCGAACAGGGGGGGAACACTGAAGCTTTCTTT. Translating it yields CASSEQGGNTEAFF.